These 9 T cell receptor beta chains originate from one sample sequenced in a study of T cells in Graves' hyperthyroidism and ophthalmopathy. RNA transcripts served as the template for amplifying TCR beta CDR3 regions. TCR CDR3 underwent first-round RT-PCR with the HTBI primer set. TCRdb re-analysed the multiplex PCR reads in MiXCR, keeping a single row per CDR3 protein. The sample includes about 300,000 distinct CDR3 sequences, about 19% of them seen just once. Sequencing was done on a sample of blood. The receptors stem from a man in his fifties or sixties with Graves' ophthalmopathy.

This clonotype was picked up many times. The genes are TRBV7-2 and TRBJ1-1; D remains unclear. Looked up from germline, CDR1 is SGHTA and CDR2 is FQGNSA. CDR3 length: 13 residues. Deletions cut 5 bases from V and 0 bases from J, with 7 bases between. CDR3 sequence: CASSHEVNTEAFF. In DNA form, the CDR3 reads TGTGCCAGCAGCCACGAGGTGAACACTGAAGCTTTCTTT. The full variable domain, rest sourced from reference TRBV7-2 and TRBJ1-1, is GAGVSQSPSNKVTEKGKDVELRCDPISGHTALYWYRQSLGQGLEFLIYFQGNSAPDKSGLPSDRFSAERTGGSVSTLTIQRTQQEDSAVYLCASSHEVNTEAFFGQGTRLTVV.

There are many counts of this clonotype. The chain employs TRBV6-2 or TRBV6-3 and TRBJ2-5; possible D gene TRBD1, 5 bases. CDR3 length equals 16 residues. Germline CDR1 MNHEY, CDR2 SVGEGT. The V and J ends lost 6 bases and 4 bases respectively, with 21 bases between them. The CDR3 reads CASRSPLSGAGETQYF. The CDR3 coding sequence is TGTGCCAGCAGATCCCCCTTGAGTGGGGCAGGAGAGACCCAGTACTTC.

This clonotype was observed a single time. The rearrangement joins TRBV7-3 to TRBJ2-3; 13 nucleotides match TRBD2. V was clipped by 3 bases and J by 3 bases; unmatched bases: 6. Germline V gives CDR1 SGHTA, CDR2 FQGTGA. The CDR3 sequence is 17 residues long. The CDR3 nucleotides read TGTGCCAGCAGCTTGAAGGGACTAGCGGGGCCGACAGATACGCAGTATTTT. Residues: CASSLKGLAGPTDTQYF.

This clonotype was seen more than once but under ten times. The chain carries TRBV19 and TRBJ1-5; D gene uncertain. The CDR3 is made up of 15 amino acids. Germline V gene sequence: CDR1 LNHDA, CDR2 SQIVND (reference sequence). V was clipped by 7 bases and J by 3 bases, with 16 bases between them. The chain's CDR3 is CASTELAGYNQPQHF. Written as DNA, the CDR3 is TGTGCCAGTACCGAATTAGCGGGATACAATCAGCCCCAGCATTTT.

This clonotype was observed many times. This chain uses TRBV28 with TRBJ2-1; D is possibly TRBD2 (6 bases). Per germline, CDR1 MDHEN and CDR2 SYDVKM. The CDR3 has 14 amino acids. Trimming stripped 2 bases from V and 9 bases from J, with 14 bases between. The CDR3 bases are TGTGCCAGCAGTTTACTCGGGGGTTTCGGTGAGCAGTTCTTC. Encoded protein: CASSLLGGFGEQFF.

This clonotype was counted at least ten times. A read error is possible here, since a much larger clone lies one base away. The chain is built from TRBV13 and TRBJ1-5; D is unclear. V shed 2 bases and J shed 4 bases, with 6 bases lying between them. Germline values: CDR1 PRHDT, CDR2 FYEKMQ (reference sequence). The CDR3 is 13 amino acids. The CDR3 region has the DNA TGTGCCAGCAGCTTACGAGGGAATCAGCCCCAGCATTTT. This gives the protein CASSLRGNQPQHF.

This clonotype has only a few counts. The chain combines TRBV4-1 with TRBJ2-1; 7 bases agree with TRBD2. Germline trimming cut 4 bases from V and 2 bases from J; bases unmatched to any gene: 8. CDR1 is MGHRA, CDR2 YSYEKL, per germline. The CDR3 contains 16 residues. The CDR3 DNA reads TGCGCCAGCAGCCCACTAGCGTGGGGGGCCTACAATGAGCAGTTCTTC. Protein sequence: CASSPLAWGAYNEQFF.

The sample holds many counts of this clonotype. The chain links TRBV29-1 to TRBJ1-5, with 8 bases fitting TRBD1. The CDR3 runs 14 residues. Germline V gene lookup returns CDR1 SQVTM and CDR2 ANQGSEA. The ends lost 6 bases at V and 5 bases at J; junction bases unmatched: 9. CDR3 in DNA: TGCAGCGTACTCGACAGGGGTAGTGATCAGCCCCAGCATTTT. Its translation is CSVLDRGSDQPQHF.

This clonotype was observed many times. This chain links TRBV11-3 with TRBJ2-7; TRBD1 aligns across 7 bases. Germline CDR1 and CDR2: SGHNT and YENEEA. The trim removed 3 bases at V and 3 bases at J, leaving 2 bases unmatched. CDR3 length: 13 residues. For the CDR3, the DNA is TGTGCCAGCAGCTTGGGACAGCACTACGAGCAGTACTTC. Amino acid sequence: CASSLGQHYEQYF.